This entry lists 30 T cell receptor beta chains sequenced from one sample in a study of blood T cell repertoires in COVID-19. TCRdb's copy holds only in-frame clones and misses some; the assay was immunoSEQ multiplex PCR. The table records under 200,000 clones, approximately 91% of them present only once. The sequenced material came from peripheral blood. The receptors stem from a man aged 18 to 29 with acute or convalescent COVID-19.

The chain employs TRBV19 and TRBJ1-5; 9 nucleotides align to TRBD1. The CDR3 has 14 amino acids. Unmatched junction bases numbered 5, after V lost 6 bases and J lost 5 bases. The germline V gene encodes CDR1 LNHDA and CDR2 SQIVND (reference sequence). The CDR3 here is CASSLGQGDQPQHF. In nucleotides, the CDR3 is TGTGCCAGTAGCCTGGGACAGGGTGATCAGCCCCAGCATTTT.

The chain uses TRBV10-1 and TRBJ1-2, with 10 bases fitting TRBD1. Germline V gives CDR1 WNHNN, CDR2 SYGVQD (reference sequence). With V trimmed by 6 bases and J by 8 bases, 6 bases remained unmatched. The CDR3 is made up of 13 amino acids. The CDR3 spells CASSRQGARGYTF. The CDR3 nucleotides read TGCGCCAGCAGCCGACAGGGGGCCAGAGGCTACACCTTC.

This chain uses TRBV28 with TRBJ1-1, with a possible D match to TRBD1 (5 bases). V was pared by 2 bases and J by 4 bases, with 11 bases between. The CDR3 sequence is 14 residues long. Germline CDR1 is MDHEN and CDR2 is SYDVKM. CDR3 loop: CASSLGGRSTEAFF. In nucleotides, the CDR3 is TGTGCCAGCAGTTTAGGGGGGAGGAGCACTGAAGCTTTCTTT.

The J gene is TRBJ1-1, the V gene TRBV10-3, with TRBD1 matching over 7 bases. The V and J ends lost 3 bases and 1 base, in that order; junction bases with no gene match: 8. The V gene's germline CDR1 is ENHRY and CDR2 SYGVKD. The CDR3 contains 16 residues. CDR3 in DNA: TGTGCCATCAGTGAATATACAGGGGCCGGGAACACTGAAGCTTTCTTT. Translated, it gives CAISEYTGAGNTEAFF.

This rearrangement joins TRBV6-5 to TRBJ1-5; 7 bases align to TRBD1. Germline V gives CDR1 MNHEY, CDR2 SVGAGI. CDR3 length: 15 amino acids. J was trimmed by 4 bases and V by 2 bases; bases with no gene match: 5. CDR3 DNA sequence: TGTGCCAGCAGTTACGACCAGGGGGGAAATCAGCCCCAGCATTTT. It specifies CASSYDQGGNQPQHF.

Remarks on this clone: The junction does not match germline at one end; this may be a read error. This chain connects TRBV14 to TRBJ1-1; no reliable D call. The CDR3 spans 13 residues. Germline CDR1 reads SGHDN; CDR2 reads FVKESK. CDR3 nucleotides: TGTGCCAGCAGCAAAGACGGGGTCACTGAAGCTTTCTTT. It is translated as CASSKDGVTEAFF. Supplemented by reference TRBV14 and TRBJ1-1, the full variable domain reads EAGVTQFPSHSVIEKGQTVTLRCDPISGHDNLYWYRRVMGKEIKFLLHFVKESKQDESGMPNNRFLAERTGGTYSTLKVQPAELEDSGVYFCASSKDGVTEAFFGQGTRLTVV.

The chain joins TRBV3-1 (or the pseudogene TRBV3-2) to TRBJ1-1; no clear D. V shed 4 bases and J shed 6 bases, with 21 bases lying between them. CDR1 is LGHDT, CDR2 YNNKEL, per germline (reference sequence). The CDR3 runs to 16 residues. Written as DNA, the CDR3 is TGTGCCAGCAGCCCCCCCCTTTCAGGTTTAAGTTCTGAAGCTTTCTTT. The encoded protein is CASSPPLSGLSSEAFF.

This sequence joins TRBV4-2 and TRBJ1-2; 7 positions agree with TRBD1. Germline assignment: CDR1 LGHNA and CDR2 YNFKEQ. The CDR3 consists of 13 residues. With 3 bases clipped from V and 5 bases from J, the junction kept 3 bases outside the gene matches. The CDR3 spells CASSQTGNYGYTF. The CDR3 DNA is TGTGCCAGCAGCCAGACAGGGAATTATGGCTACACCTTC.

This rearrangement joins TRBV7-8 to TRBJ1-5, with no clear D. Looked up from germline, CDR1 is SGHVS and CDR2 is FQNEAQ. Between the trimmed V and J ends, which lost 3 bases and 2 bases, there was a span of 11 bases. CDR3 size: 15 residues. The chain's CDR3 is CASSFVGSGNQPQHF. In nucleotides, the CDR3 is TGTGCCAGCAGCTTTGTCGGTAGTGGCAATCAGCCCCAGCATTTT.

The chain employs TRBV10-1 and TRBJ2-1, with TRBD2 matching 10 bases. Germline values: CDR1 WNHNN, CDR2 SYGVQD (reference sequence). Trimming took 0 bases from V and 7 from J; bases not matched to a gene: 9. CDR3 length equals 17 residues. CDR3 nucleotides: TGCGCCAGCAGTGAGTCGGTCAGGCTAGCGGGAGCTAATGAGCAGTTCTTC. Amino acids: CASSESVRLAGANEQFF.

The genes are TRBV9 and TRBJ2-7; the match to TRBD2 covers 8 bases. The CDR3 length is 15 residues. The germline V gene has CDR1 SGDLS and CDR2 YYNGEE. V lost 0 bases and J lost 4; bases outside the gene matches: 6. This chain's CDR3 is CASSVGAGEEYEQYF. In DNA form, the CDR3 reads TGTGCCAGCAGCGTAGGAGCGGGAGAGGAATACGAGCAGTACTTC. Drawing the rest from reference TRBV9 and TRBJ2-7, the complete variable domain is DSGVTQTPKHLITATGQRVTLRCSPRSGDLSVYWYQQSLDQGLQFLIQYYNGEERAKGNILERFSAQQFPDLHSELNLSSLELGDSALYFCASSVGAGEEYEQYFGPGTRLTVT.

V usage is TRBV6-5 and J usage is TRBJ2-7; D gene uncertain. Trimming left V 5 bases short and J 0 bases short, with 8 bases between. This CDR3 is 13 amino acids long. CDR1 is MNHEY and CDR2 is SVGAGI in the germline V gene. This CDR3 reads CASSPPSSYEQYF. The CDR3 DNA is TGTGCCAGCAGTCCCCCTAGCTCCTACGAGCAGTACTTC.

The gene calls are TRBV27 and TRBJ2-3; 13 bases align to TRBD2. The CDR3 totals 18 residues. Per germline, CDR1 MNHEY and CDR2 SMNVEV (reference sequence). V lost 5 bases and J lost 2; bases outside the gene matches: 10. DNA of the CDR3: TGTGCCAGCAGTCTAAGAGGGACTAGCGGGATCGCCACAGATACGCAGTATTTT. It translates to CASSLRGTSGIATDTQYF.

The V gene is TRBV7-8, the J gene TRBJ1-1; tentatively, D is TRBD1 (5 bases). This CDR3 spans 17 amino acids. V shed 3 bases and J shed 1 base, with 18 bases lying between them. Germline V gene data show CDR1 as SGHVS and CDR2 as FQNEAQ. CDR3 amino acids: CASSFYRVAGQNTEAFF. The CDR3, as DNA: TGTGCCAGCAGCTTTTATCGGGTGGCAGGGCAGAACACTGAAGCTTTCTTT.

This chain joins TRBV3-1 (or the pseudogene TRBV3-2) and TRBJ2-1; 8 nucleotides align to TRBD2. The J segment lost 9 bases and the V segment lost 1 base, leaving 17 bases of the junction unmatched. Germline V gene sequence: CDR1 LGHDT, CDR2 YNNKEL (reference sequence). The CDR3 length is 18 residues. The CDR3 reads CASSQGLAGTSARVEQFF. CDR3 DNA sequence: TGTGCCAGCAGCCAAGGGCTAGCGGGCACCTCAGCCCGGGTTGAGCAGTTCTTC.

This rearrangement joins TRBV6-5 to TRBJ2-7, with a possible D match to TRBD1 (6 bases). CDR1 and CDR2 from the germline V gene are MNHEY and SVGAGI. The CDR3 is 12 residues long. Trimming took off 6 bases at V and 2 bases at J, with 8 bases between the two ends. The CDR3 nucleotides are TGTGCCAGCAGAAGGACAGCCTACGAGCAGTACTTC. Translating it yields CASRRTAYEQYF.

The chain carries TRBV7-2 and TRBJ1-1; the D is unclear. Trimming shortened V by 3 bases and J by 0 bases, and 8 bases separated the two germline ends. The CDR3 is 14 amino acids. From germline, CDR1 is SGHTA and CDR2 FQGNSA. CDR3 coding DNA: TGTGCCAGCAGCTTCGCAGCGATGAACACTGAAGCTTTCTTT. Translation: CASSFAAMNTEAFF.

CDR3: CASSKGRARDRSGNTIYF. CDR3 bases: TGTGCCAGCAGCAAAGGTCGGGCCCGGGACAGAAGTGGAAACACCATATATTTT. The J gene is TRBJ1-3, the V gene TRBV21-1; whether TRBD1, the table's D call, matches the DNA was not checked. TRBV21-1 is a pseudogene locus. The CDR3 runs to 18 residues.

The chain combines TRBV18 with TRBJ1-5; weak D call: TRBD1 (5 bases). Germline assignment: CDR1 KGHSH and CDR2 LQKENI. Trimming took 0 bases from V and 0 from J, leaving 9 bases between them. CDR3 length: 16 amino acids. CDR3 DNA: TGTGCCAGCTCACCACCGGGACTTAATAGCAATCAGCCCCAGCATTTT. Protein sequence: CASSPPGLNSNQPQHF.

The rearrangement uses TRBV6-5 and TRBJ1-1, with D unclear. V lost 8 bases and J 7 bases, leaving 11 bases between the germline ends. Looked up from germline, CDR1 is MNHEY and CDR2 is SVGAGI. The CDR3 has 11 amino acids. The DNA of the CDR3 is TGTGCCAGCTTTACCGGGTTTGAAGCTTTCTTT. Residues: CASFTGFEAFF.

The chain couples TRBV30 to TRBJ2-3; TRBD1 might be the D (6 bases). From germline, CDR1 is GTSNPN and CDR2 SVGIG (reference sequence). CDR3 length: 13 amino acids. Trimming left V 8 bases short and J 3 bases short, with 15 bases between. This CDR3 reads CARSQGATDTQYF. Written as DNA, the CDR3 is TGTGCCAGATCACAGGGTGCGACAGATACGCAGTATTTT. The full variable domain, with the rest looked up from reference TRBV30 and TRBJ2-3, is SQTIHQWPATLVQPVGSPLSLECTVEGTSNPNLYWYRQAAGRGLQLLFYSVGIGQISSEVPQNLSASRPQDRQFILSSKKLLLSDSGFYLCARSQGATDTQYFGPGTRLTVL.

The chain combines TRBV9 with TRBJ2-3, with 9 nucleotides matching TRBD2. Germline CDR1 and CDR2: SGDLS and YYNGEE. The CDR3 consists of 15 residues. V shed 0 bases and J 2 bases; nucleotides not matched to a gene: 1. CDR3 DNA: TGTGCCAGCAGCGTAGCTAGCGGGGACACAGATACGCAGTATTTT. Translating gives CASSVASGDTDTQYF. Using reference TRBV9 and TRBJ2-3 for the parts outside the CDR3, the full variable domain is DSGVTQTPKHLITATGQRVTLRCSPRSGDLSVYWYQQSLDQGLQFLIQYYNGEERAKGNILERFSAQQFPDLHSELNLSSLELGDSALYFCASSVASGDTDTQYFGPGTRLTVL.

V usage is TRBV6-5 and J usage is TRBJ2-5; 8 bases fit TRBD1. This CDR3 is built from 14 residues. J was trimmed by 2 bases and V by 6 bases; bases with no gene match: 5. Germline loops: CDR1 MNHEY, CDR2 SVGAGI. CDR3 in DNA: TGTGCCAGCAGAGCAGGGGGCGGACAAGAGACCCAGTACTTC. This codes for CASRAGGGQETQYF.

V is TRBV5-8 and J is TRBJ2-5; 7 bases are a match to TRBD2. Unmatched junction bases numbered 5, after V lost 0 bases and J lost 3 bases. Germline CDR1 is SGHTS and CDR2 is YDEGEE. The CDR3 is 15 amino acids. The CDR3 region is CASSLGLGREETQYF. Here the CDR3 DNA reads TGTGCCAGCAGCTTGGGTCTAGGGAGGGAAGAGACCCAGTACTTC.

The gene calls are TRBV11-2 and TRBJ2-2; 11 bases are shared with TRBD2. The J segment lost 4 bases and the V segment lost 6 bases, leaving 7 bases of the junction unmatched. The germline CDR1 and CDR2 sequences are SGHAT and FQNNGV. There are 16 residues in the CDR3. The CDR3 DNA is TGTGCCAGCAGACTTACTAGCGGGAGCAGCACCGGGGAGCTGTTTTTT. Protein: CASRLTSGSSTGELFF.

The J gene is TRBJ2-1, the V gene TRBV21-1; the table calls TRBD2, which could not be checked here. TRBV21-1 is noted as a pseudogene. The CDR3 totals 16 residues. The CDR3 region has the DNA TGTGCCAGCAGCAAAATTTTTAGAGGAGAATACAATGAGCAGTTCTTC. Protein sequence: CASSKIFRGEYNEQFF.

The genes are TRBV6-5 and TRBJ1-6; D unclear. Trimming removed 7 bases from V and 5 bases from J, with 12 bases in between. The CDR3 length is 14 residues. In germline, CDR1 is MNHEY, CDR2 SVGAGI. The CDR3 sequence is CASTSAVDNSPLHF. The CDR3 DNA follows: TGTGCCAGCACAAGTGCAGTGGATAATTCACCCCTCCACTTT.

This chain links TRBV19 with TRBJ1-1; maybe TRBD1 (5 bases). The V end lost 9 bases, the J end lost 3 bases, and 14 bases lay between the germline ends. CDR1 and CDR2 from the germline V gene are LNHDA and SQIVND (reference sequence). This CDR3 comprises 13 residues. The CDR3: CASLDNRYTEAFF. The DNA for the CDR3 is TGTGCCAGCCTGGACAATCGCTACACTGAAGCTTTCTTT.

This rearrangement joins TRBV19 to TRBJ2-7; D call uncertain. The CDR3 is 15 residues long. The germline CDR1 and CDR2 sequences are LNHDA and SQIVND (reference sequence). V was trimmed by 1 base and J by 3 bases, leaving 13 bases between them. CDR3 in DNA: TGTGCCAGTAGTATAGGACTGGAACGGAGCTACGAGCAGTACTTC. The encoded protein is CASSIGLERSYEQYF.

The chain joins TRBV6-2 or TRBV6-3 to TRBJ2-5; 13 nucleotides agree with TRBD2. The CDR3 is 19 amino acids. V lost 2 bases and J lost 1; bases outside the gene matches: 10. The germline gives CDR1 MNHEY, CDR2 SVGEGT. DNA for the CDR3: TGTGCCAGCAGTTACCACACCCGGACTAGCGGGAGCCTCCAAGAGACCCAGTACTTC. Translated: CASSYHTRTSGSLQETQYF.